The 19 T cell receptor beta chains listed next were all sequenced from one sample in a study of blood T cell repertoires in COVID-19. Sequencing was performed with immunoSEQ multiplex PCR; in TCRdb, only in-frame clones are kept and a portion is missing. The sample shows 310,000 or so clones, about nine tenths of them seen only once. Sample: peripheral blood. The receptors derive from a man aged 50-59 years with active or convalescent COVID-19.

The chain is built from TRBV4-2 and TRBJ2-5, with 15 bases matching TRBD2. The CDR3 extends over 18 amino acids. Germline CDR1 LGHNA, CDR2 YNFKEQ. V dropped 2 bases and J dropped 2; count of bases not matched to a gene: 6. The CDR3 sequence is CASSQLWTSGRGQETQYF. For the CDR3, the DNA is TGTGCCAGCAGCCAACTTTGGACTAGCGGGAGGGGTCAAGAGACCCAGTACTTC.

In its sample, this clone was seen once. The genes are TRBV24-1 and TRBJ2-5; tentatively, D is TRBD1 (7 bases). Trimming removed 9 bases at V and 1 base at J, with 17 bases between. The CDR3 extends over 15 amino acids. Germline values: CDR1 KGHDR, CDR2 SFDVKD. CDR3 sequence (DNA): TGTGCCACCGGGCGGCAGGGGGGACTCCAAGAGACCCAGTACTTC. Residues: CATGRQGGLQETQYF.

This sequence joins TRBV19 and TRBJ2-1, with 9 bases identical to TRBD2. The CDR3 runs to 15 residues. Germline V gene data show CDR1 as LNHDA and CDR2 as SQIVND (reference sequence). J lost 4 bases, V lost 1 base, and 2 bases had no gene match. The CDR3, as DNA: TGTGCCAGTAGTATAGGACTAGCGGCATACAATGAGCAGTTCTTC. The encoded protein is CASSIGLAAYNEQFF.

This chain uses TRBV4-1 with TRBJ1-2; 7 bases fit TRBD1. Germline CDR1 reads MGHRA; CDR2 reads YSYEKL. The V segment lost 4 bases and the J segment 4 bases; nucleotides outside the gene matches: 12. This CDR3 contains 16 residues. CDR3 coding DNA: TGCGCCAGCAGCCGGGCGGGCGTGACAGGGAGCTATGGCTACACCTTC. It translates to CASSRAGVTGSYGYTF.

About this clone itself: The sample holds other DNA sequences that translate to the same CDR3. V gene TRBV24-1 combines with J gene TRBJ2-7, with D possibly being TRBD2 (5 bases). Trimming took 1 base from V and 7 from J, leaving 7 bases between them. CDR1 is KGHDR, CDR2 SFDVKD, per germline. The CDR3 loop spans 12 amino acids. CDR3 sequence reads: CATSDFRGEQYF. The DNA of the CDR3 is TGTGCCACCAGTGATTTTAGAGGGGAGCAGTACTTC.

V gene TRBV4-1 combines with J gene TRBJ2-7; the match to TRBD1 covers 10 bases. Germline trimming cut 4 bases from V and 2 bases from J; bases unmatched to any gene: 5. The germline CDR1 and CDR2 sequences are MGHRA and YSYEKL. This CDR3 is 15 amino acids long. The CDR3 bases are TGCGCCAGCAGCCGACGGACAGGGGGTACCTACGAGCAGTACTTC. It yields the protein CASSRRTGGTYEQYF.

The chain employs TRBV27 and TRBJ1-4, with unresolved D. This CDR3 has 13 residues. Germline assignment: CDR1 MNHEY and CDR2 SMNVEV (reference sequence). The V gene lost 3 bases and the J gene lost 5 bases, with 7 bases spanning the gap. CDR3 sequence (DNA): TGTGCCAGCAGTTTTCAGGTGAATGAAAAACTGTTTTTT. Encoded protein: CASSFQVNEKLFF.

This chain joins TRBV5-1 and TRBJ2-1, with TRBD2 matching 8 bases. The ends lost 0 bases at V and 12 bases at J; junction bases unmatched: 11. Per germline, CDR1 SGHRS and CDR2 YFSETQ. The CDR3 totals 15 residues. This CDR3 is CASSLGRSAGGGQFF. CDR3 DNA sequence: TGCGCCAGCAGCTTGGGGAGGTCGGCGGGAGGAGGGCAGTTCTTC.

This clone was counted between two and nine times. The chain employs TRBV18 and TRBJ2-7, with 8 nucleotides matching TRBD1. The CDR3 totals 14 residues. V trimming: 2 bases; J trimming: 7 bases; junction bases outside the gene matches: 7. Germline V gene lookup returns CDR1 KGHSH and CDR2 LQKENI. CDR3 in amino acids: CASSPGTGPREQYF. As DNA, the CDR3 is TGTGCCAGCTCACCAGGGACAGGCCCTAGGGAGCAGTACTTC.

The V call is TRBV24-1, the J call TRBJ2-1; no clear D gene. The CDR3 contains 13 residues. Germline V CDR1 and CDR2: KGHDR, SFDVKD. Trimming left V 6 bases short and J 6 bases short, with 11 bases between. CDR3 nucleotides: TGTGCCACCAGTCAGTATGAATTCAATGAGCAGTTCTTC. Protein product: CATSQYEFNEQFF.

This clone has just one count. The chain is built from TRBV2 and TRBJ2-7; no definite D call. V lost 8 bases, J lost 3 bases, and 8 bases lay in between. This CDR3 contains 11 residues. Germline CDR1 and CDR2: SNHLY and FYNNEI. The CDR3 loop is CASSPRYEQYF. As DNA, the CDR3 is TGTGCCAGCTCCCCGCGCTACGAGCAGTACTTC.

A remark on this clone: This specimen includes other DNA sequences encoding the same CDR3. V is TRBV5-1 and J is TRBJ1-3, with D possibly TRBD1 on 5 matching bases. The CDR3 is 14 residues long. V was clipped by 0 bases and J by 3 bases, with 7 bases between them. The germline gives CDR1 SGHRS, CDR2 YFSETQ. As DNA, the CDR3 is TGCGCCAGCAGCTTGGCAGGGTATGGAAACACCATATATTTT. This sequence encodes CASSLAGYGNTIYF. The variable domain in full, completed from reference TRBV5-1 and TRBJ1-3, reads KAGVTQTPRYLIKTRGQQVTLSCSPISGHRSVSWYQQTPGQGLQFLFEYFSETQRNKGNFPGRFSGRQFSNSRSEMNVSTLELGDSALYLCASSLAGYGNTIYFGEGSWLTVV.

The V gene is TRBV5-1, the J gene TRBJ2-7; a weak D match, TRBD2 (6 bases). Germline values: CDR1 SGHRS, CDR2 YFSETQ. The CDR3 is 16 residues long. V gave up 3 bases and J gave up 5 bases, with 21 bases separating them. CDR3 sequence (DNA): TGCGCCAGCAGCTCGGGAGTGTCGGGGCCGAGGAACGAGCAGTACTTC. It specifies CASSSGVSGPRNEQYF. Together with reference TRBV5-1 and TRBJ2-7, the CDR3 gives the full variable domain: KAGVTQTPRYLIKTRGQQVTLSCSPISGHRSVSWYQQTPGQGLQFLFEYFSETQRNKGNFPGRFSGRQFSNSRSEMNVSTLELGDSALYLCASSSGVSGPRNEQYFGPGTRLTVT.

A single count supports this clone. The chain couples TRBV7-2 to TRBJ1-5; D gene uncertain. This CDR3 is built from 14 residues. CDR1 is SGHTA, CDR2 FQGNSA, per germline. Trimming cost V 5 bases and J 0 bases, with 8 bases left between them. The CDR3 DNA follows: TGTGCCAGCAGCCCAGGAAATAGCAATCAGCCCCAGCATTTT. Protein: CASSPGNSNQPQHF. Full variable domain (rest looked up from reference TRBV7-2 and TRBJ1-5): GAGVSQSPSNKVTEKGKDVELRCDPISGHTALYWYRQSLGQGLEFLIYFQGNSAPDKSGLPSDRFSAERTGGSVSTLTIQRTQQEDSAVYLCASSPGNSNQPQHFGDGTRLSIL.

The gene calls are TRBV6-5 and TRBJ1-3, with no clear D. Per germline, CDR1 MNHEY and CDR2 SVGAGI. This CDR3 contains 16 residues. Trimming shortened V by 0 bases and J by 1 base, and 10 bases separated the two germline ends. The CDR3 nucleotides are TGTGCCAGCAGTTACTCGAGCTGGAGTTCTGGAAACACCATATATTTT. Protein sequence: CASSYSSWSSGNTIYF.

The rearrangement uses TRBV5-5 and TRBJ1-1; D not resolved. V lost 3 bases to trimming and J lost 2 bases, with 5 bases between them. The CDR3 is 12 residues long. The germline gives CDR1 SGHKS, CDR2 YYEKEE (reference sequence). The CDR3 DNA reads as TGTGCCAGCAGCTCAGTCAACACTGAAGCTTTCTTT. Amino acids: CASSSVNTEAFF.

This clone was counted between two and nine times. CDR3 protein: CASSSAGFGSPLHF. As DNA, the CDR3 is TGTGCCAGCAGCTCCGCGGGGTTCGGTTCACCCCTCCACTTT. The chain is built from TRBV7-2 and TRBJ1-6, with no clear D. The CDR3 sequence is 14 residues long. V lost 4 bases to trimming and J lost 9 bases, with 13 bases between them. Germline V lookup: CDR1 SGHTA, CDR2 FQGNSA.

The chain links TRBV28 to TRBJ1-1; tentatively, D is TRBD1 (5 bases). The CDR3 loop spans 12 amino acids. Germline CDR1 MDHEN, CDR2 SYDVKM. V dropped 10 bases and J dropped 5 bases, with 14 bases sitting between them. CDR3 sequence reads: CATLLGRTEAFF. In DNA form, the CDR3 reads TGTGCCACCCTGTTGGGGCGAACTGAAGCTTTCTTT.

V usage is TRBV15 and J usage is TRBJ2-1, with 9 positions matching TRBD2. V trimming: 1 base; J trimming: 8 bases; junction bases outside the gene matches: 12. Germline V CDR1 and CDR2: LNHNV, YYDKDF (reference sequence). The CDR3 has 17 amino acids. CDR3 nucleotide sequence: TGTGCCACCAGCAGAGCGTCGATGGAGGCTAGCGGGGATGAGCAGTTCTTC. Encoded protein: CATSRASMEASGDEQFF.